The 20 T cell receptor beta chains below were found in one sample sequenced in a study of OX40 agonist ivuxolimab in advanced cancers. Only in-frame clones appear in the TCRdb table, and some are missing; sequencing was by immunoSEQ multiplex PCR. Of about 85,000 clones listed, about 86% are singletons. Sequenced here: CD4+ or CD8+ T cells sorted from blood, sampled in a trial of the OX40 agonist ivuxolimab. These receptors all stem from an adult with an advanced solid tumor such as melanoma, head and neck, liver or kidney cancer.

The rearrangement links TRBV10-1 to TRBJ2-7; 10 nucleotides agree with TRBD2. Germline CDR1 WNHNN, CDR2 SYGVQD (reference sequence). The trim removed 9 bases at V and 2 bases at J, leaving 4 bases unmatched. The CDR3 length is 13 residues. This chain's CDR3 is CASSSGGAYEQYF. The CDR3 coding sequence is TGCGCCAGTTCTAGCGGGGGAGCCTACGAGCAGTACTTC.

This sequence joins TRBV18 and TRBJ2-2; perhaps TRBD2 as D (5 bases). CDR1 and CDR2 from the germline V gene are KGHSH and LQKENI. There are 16 residues in the CDR3. Trimming cost V 1 base and J 2 bases, with 11 bases left between them. The CDR3 DNA reads as TGTGCCAGCTCACCACAAGCAGCGGACAACACCGGGGAGCTGTTTTTT. It is translated as CASSPQAADNTGELFF.

The chain carries TRBV19 and TRBJ2-5; 9 bases align to TRBD2. This CDR3 has 14 amino acids. V was clipped by 5 bases and J by 5 bases; unmatched bases: 6. Germline V CDR1 and CDR2: LNHDA, SQIVND (reference sequence). The CDR3 nucleotides read TGTGCCAGTAGTGCGGCTAGCGGGGTTGAGACCCAGTACTTC. This codes for CASSAASGVETQYF.

The chain recombines TRBV5-1 with TRBJ2-7; 8 bases match TRBD2. Germline CDR1 SGHRS, CDR2 YFSETQ. V gave up 0 bases and J gave up 4 bases; unmatched junction bases: 12. The CDR3 sequence is 17 residues long. DNA of the CDR3: TGCGCCAGCAGCTTGGCCTTAGCGGGACCCTTAGGATACGAGCAGTACTTC. Residues: CASSLALAGPLGYEQYF. The full variable domain, its missing parts supplied by reference TRBV5-1 and TRBJ2-7, is KAGVTQTPRYLIKTRGQQVTLSCSPISGHRSVSWYQQTPGQGLQFLFEYFSETQRNKGNFPGRFSGRQFSNSRSEMNVSTLELGDSALYLCASSLALAGPLGYEQYFGPGTRLTVT.

This rearrangement joins TRBV29-1 to TRBJ1-3; 8 nucleotides align to TRBD1. V was pared by 7 bases and J by 2 bases, with 7 bases of the junction left unmatched. Germline V gene data show CDR1 as SQVTM and CDR2 as ANQGSEA. The CDR3 length is 14 residues. The CDR3: CSAGTGGAGNTIYF. The CDR3 DNA sequence: TGCAGCGCTGGGACAGGTGGGGCTGGAAACACCATATATTTT.

CDR3 amino acids: CASSLGEGMNTDTQYF. The CDR3 coding sequence is TGTGCCAGCAGCTTAGGGGAAGGGATGAACACAGATACGCAGTATTTT. This chain connects TRBV7-9 to TRBJ2-3, with D unresolved. The germline gives CDR1 SEHNR, CDR2 FQNEAQ (reference sequence). The V end was cut by 1 base, the J end by 2 bases, with 13 bases between. This CDR3 contains 16 residues.

This clone has just a few counts. This sequence joins TRBV28 and TRBJ1-1, with a weak D call TRBD1 (6 bases). Germline-derived CDR1 and CDR2 are MDHEN and SYDVKM. The length of the CDR3 is 14 residues. V was shortened by 5 bases and J by 1 base, with 11 bases between the two germline ends. This chain's CDR3 is CASSPRTANTEAFF. The DNA of the CDR3 is TGTGCCAGCAGTCCACGGACAGCGAACACTGAAGCTTTCTTT.

J is TRBJ1-4 and V is TRBV23-1, with D possibly TRBD1 on 6 matching bases. TRBV23-1 belongs to the ORF category, with a function that is uncertain. Trimming took 0 bases from V and 8 from J, leaving 13 bases between them. This CDR3 is 15 amino acids long. CDR3 region: CASSQSRGDREKLFF. CDR3 DNA sequence: TGCGCCAGCAGTCAATCGAGGGGGGATCGGGAAAAACTGTTTTTT.

The CDR3 DNA reads TGCGCCAGCGGAGACAGGGGGGACTACGAGCAGTACTTC. Its translation: CASGDRGDYEQYF. The J gene is TRBJ2-7, the V gene TRBV5-1, with TRBD1 identical over 9 bases. Trimming cost V 7 bases and J 3 bases; bases outside gene matches: 5. CDR1 SGHRS and CDR2 YFSETQ come from the germline V gene. CDR3 length: 13 residues.

V and J are TRBV5-6 and TRBJ2-1, with TRBD1 as a possible D gene (5 bases). V lost 0 bases to trimming and J lost 12 bases, with 16 bases between them. Germline values: CDR1 SGHDT, CDR2 YYEEEE. The CDR3 contains 14 residues. The CDR3 region has the DNA TGTGCCAGCAGCTTGGGGGGCTTCGGGTCAGGGCAGTTCTTC. This codes for CASSLGGFGSGQFF.

This chain uses TRBV28 with TRBJ1-2; 7 nucleotides match TRBD1. This CDR3 comprises 14 residues. CDR1 is MDHEN and CDR2 is SYDVKM in the germline V gene. V was clipped by 5 bases and J by 4 bases; unmatched bases: 7. The CDR3 DNA is TGTGCCAGCAGTAATCAACAGGGGTCCTATGGCTACACCTTC. Its protein product is CASSNQQGSYGYTF.

The chain recombines TRBV5-1 with TRBJ2-7; D unclear. Germline V gene sequence: CDR1 SGHRS, CDR2 YFSETQ. V was cut by 0 bases and J by 2 bases, with 9 bases left in between. The length of the CDR3 is 14 residues. CDR3 residues: CASSLAYSTYEQYF. For the CDR3, the DNA is TGCGCCAGCAGCTTGGCCTACAGTACCTACGAGCAGTACTTC.

The chain combines TRBV7-9 with TRBJ2-5; TRBD2 agrees at 10 bases. The germline gives CDR1 SEHNR, CDR2 FQNEAQ (reference sequence). The CDR3 runs 16 residues. V shed 5 bases, J shed 1 base, and the junction held 7 bases outside the gene matches. The CDR3 DNA sequence: TGTGCCAGCAGCCCCCCGGGACTAGCGCCCCAAGAGACCCAGTACTTC. Residues: CASSPPGLAPQETQYF.

The rearrangement links TRBV30 to TRBJ1-1; D gene unclear. Germline assignment: CDR1 GTSNPN and CDR2 SVGIG (reference sequence). The V end was cut by 3 bases, the J end by 8 bases, with 10 bases between. This CDR3 has 11 amino acids. CDR3 region: CAWSEVNEAFF. The CDR3 bases are TGTGCCTGGAGCGAGGTAAACGAAGCTTTCTTT.

This clone was seen more than once but under ten times. The chain has TRBV20-1 and TRBJ1-6; D gene uncertain. CDR1 and CDR2 from the germline V gene are DFQATT and SNEGSKA (reference sequence). The CDR3 length is 10 residues. V lost 6 bases to trimming and J lost 9 bases, with 6 bases between them. This CDR3 reads CSAPPSPLHF. CDR3 DNA sequence: TGCAGTGCCCCGCCTTCACCCCTCCACTTT.

CDR3 DNA sequence: TGTGCCAGCAGTTTTAATAGGTTAGCAGATACGCAGTATTTT. Residues: CASSFNRLADTQYF. The V call is TRBV28, the J call TRBJ2-3, with D hard to call. V was trimmed by 3 bases and J by 4 bases, leaving 11 bases between them. The CDR3 has 14 amino acids. Per the germline V gene, CDR1 is MDHEN and CDR2 is SYDVKM. Drawing the rest from reference TRBV28 and TRBJ2-3, the complete variable domain is DVKVTQSSRYLVKRTGEKVFLECVQDMDHENMFWYRQDPGLGLRLIYFSYDVKMKEKGDIPEGYSVSREKKERFSLILESASTNQTSMYLCASSFNRLADTQYFGPGTRLTVL.

The chain joins TRBV27 to TRBJ2-1; 10 bases map to TRBD1. Germline loops: CDR1 MNHEY, CDR2 SMNVEV (reference sequence). The V and J ends lost 5 bases and 8 bases, in that order; junction bases with no gene match: 6. The CDR3 is made up of 14 amino acids. The CDR3 is CASSVDRGRDEQFF. The CDR3 nucleotides read TGTGCCAGCAGTGTCGACAGGGGGCGAGATGAGCAGTTCTTC.

The chain carries TRBV11-1 and TRBJ2-5; TRBD1 matches at 10 bases. Per the germline V gene, CDR1 is SGHAT and CDR2 is FQDESV (reference sequence). CDR3 length equals 15 residues. The V and J ends lost 5 bases and 3 bases, in that order; junction bases with no gene match: 6. The CDR3 DNA follows: TGTGCCAGCAGCCGAATTGGGACAGGGGAAGAGACCCAGTACTTC. Its translation is CASSRIGTGEETQYF. The complete variable domain, with remaining parts taken from reference TRBV11-1 and TRBJ2-5, reads EAEVAQSPRYKITEKSQAVAFWCDPISGHATLYWYRQILGQGPELLVQFQDESVVDDSQLPKDRFSAERLKGVDSTLKIQPAELGDSAMYLCASSRIGTGEETQYFGPGTRLLVL.

CDR3 DNA: TGTGCCAGTAGTATATTCGGGACAGGGGGTGAAAAACTGTTTTTT. Its translation is CASSIFGTGGEKLFF. The rearrangement joins TRBV19 to TRBJ1-4; 11 bases are a match to TRBD1. The CDR3 runs 15 residues. Germline CDR1 is LNHDA and CDR2 is SQIVND (reference sequence). Trimming cost V 2 bases and J 7 bases; bases outside gene matches: 3.

This clone was seen a few times. The rearrangement joins TRBV13 to TRBJ1-6; D might be TRBD1 (5 bases). The CDR3 totals 16 residues. CDR1 and CDR2 (germline): PRHDT, FYEKMQ (reference sequence). Trimming took 0 bases from V and 8 from J, leaving 14 bases between them. CDR3 region: CASSLGQGRDDSPLHF. In nucleotides, the CDR3 is TGTGCCAGCAGCTTAGGTCAGGGCCGAGATGATTCACCCCTCCACTTT. Based on the CDR3 plus reference TRBV13 and TRBJ1-6, the full variable domain is AAGVIQSPRHLIKEKRETATLKCYPIPRHDTVYWYQQGPGQDPQFLISFYEKMQSDKGSIPDRFSAQQFSDYHSELNMSSLELGDSALYFCASSLGQGRDDSPLHFGNGTRLTVT.